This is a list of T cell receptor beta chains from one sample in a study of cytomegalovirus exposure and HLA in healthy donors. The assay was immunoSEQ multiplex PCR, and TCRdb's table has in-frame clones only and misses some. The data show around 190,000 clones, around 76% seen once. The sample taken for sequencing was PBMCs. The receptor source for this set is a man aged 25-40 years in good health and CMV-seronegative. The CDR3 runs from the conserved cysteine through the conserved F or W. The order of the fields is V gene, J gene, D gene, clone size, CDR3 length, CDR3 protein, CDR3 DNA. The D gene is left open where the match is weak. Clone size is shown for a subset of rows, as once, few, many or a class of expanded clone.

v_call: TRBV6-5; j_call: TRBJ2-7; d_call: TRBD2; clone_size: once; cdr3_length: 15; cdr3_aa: CASRTGLASPYEQYF; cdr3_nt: TGTGCCAGCAGAACTGGACTAGCTTCCCCCTACGAGCAGTACTTC
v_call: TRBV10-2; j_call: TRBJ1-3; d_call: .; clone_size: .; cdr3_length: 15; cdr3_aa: CASSPDSISGNTIYF; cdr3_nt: TGCGCCAGCAGTCCGGACAGTATCTCTGGAAACACCATATATTTT
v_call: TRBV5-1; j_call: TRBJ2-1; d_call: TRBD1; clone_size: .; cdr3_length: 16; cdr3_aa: CASSQAGTGGKNEQFF; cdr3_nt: TGCGCCAGCAGCCAAGCCGGGACAGGGGGCAAGAATGAGCAGTTCTTC
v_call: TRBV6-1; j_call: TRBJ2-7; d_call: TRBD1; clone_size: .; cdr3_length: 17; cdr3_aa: CASSETSRTGGFYEQYF; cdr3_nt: TGTGCCAGCAGTGAAACCTCGAGGACAGGAGGATTCTACGAGCAGTACTTC
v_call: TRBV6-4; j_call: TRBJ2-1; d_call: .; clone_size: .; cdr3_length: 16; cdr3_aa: CASSDSFGTFYNEQFF; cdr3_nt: TGTGCCAGCAGTGACTCATTCGGGACTTTCTACAATGAGCAGTTCTTC
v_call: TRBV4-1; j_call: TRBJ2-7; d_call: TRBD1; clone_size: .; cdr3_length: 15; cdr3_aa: CASSQEGQGRYEQYF; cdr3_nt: TGCGCCAGCAGCCAGGAAGGACAGGGCCGCTACGAGCAGTACTTC
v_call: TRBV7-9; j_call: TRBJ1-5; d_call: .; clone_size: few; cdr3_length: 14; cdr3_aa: CASRQGPGNQPQHF; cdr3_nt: TGTGCCAGCAGGCAGGGTCCTGGCAATCAGCCCCAGCATTTT
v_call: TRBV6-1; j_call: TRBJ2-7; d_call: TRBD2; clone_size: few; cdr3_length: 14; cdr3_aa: CASSLREGRYEQYF; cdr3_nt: TGTGCCAGCAGTCTCCGGGAGGGCCGATACGAGCAGTACTTC
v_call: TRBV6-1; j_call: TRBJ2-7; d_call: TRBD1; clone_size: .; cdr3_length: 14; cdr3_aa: CASMVLGQGYEQYF; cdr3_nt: TGTGCCAGCATGGTTCTGGGACAGGGTTACGAGCAGTACTTC
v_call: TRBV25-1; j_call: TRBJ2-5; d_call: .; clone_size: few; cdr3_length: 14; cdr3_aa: CASSVAWAGQTQYF; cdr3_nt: TGTGCCAGCAGTGTGGCTTGGGCCGGTCAGACCCAGTACTTC
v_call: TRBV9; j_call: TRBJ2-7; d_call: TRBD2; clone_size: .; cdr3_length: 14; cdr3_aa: CASSVGLAAYEQYF; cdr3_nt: TGTGCCAGCAGCGTAGGACTAGCAGCCTACGAGCAGTACTTC
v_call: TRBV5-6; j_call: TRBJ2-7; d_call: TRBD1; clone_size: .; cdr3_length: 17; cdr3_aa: CASSPNSGGAGSYEQYF; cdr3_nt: TGTGCCAGCAGCCCAAATTCAGGGGGCGCGGGGTCCTACGAGCAGTACTTC
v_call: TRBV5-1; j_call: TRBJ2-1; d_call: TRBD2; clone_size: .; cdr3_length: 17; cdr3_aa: CASSLAESRGGFNEQFF; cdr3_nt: TGCGCCAGCAGCTTGGCTGAATCTAGGGGAGGGTTCAATGAGCAGTTCTTC
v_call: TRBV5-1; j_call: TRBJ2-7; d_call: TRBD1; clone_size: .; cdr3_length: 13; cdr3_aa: CASSWTGFHEQYF; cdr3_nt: TGCGCCAGCAGCTGGACAGGGTTTCACGAGCAGTACTTC
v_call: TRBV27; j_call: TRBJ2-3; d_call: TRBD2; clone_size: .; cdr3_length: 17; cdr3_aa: CASRSSLAGASTDTQYF; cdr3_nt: TGTGCCAGCAGATCCTCTCTAGCGGGGGCAAGCACAGATACGCAGTATTTT
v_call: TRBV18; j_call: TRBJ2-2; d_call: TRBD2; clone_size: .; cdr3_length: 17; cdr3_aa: CASSSTGGSGNTGELFF; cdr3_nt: TGTGCCAGCTCTTCTACGGGCGGGAGCGGGAACACCGGGGAGCTGTTTTTT
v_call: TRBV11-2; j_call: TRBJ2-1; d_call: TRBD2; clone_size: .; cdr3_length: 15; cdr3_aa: CASSPGLAGVHEQFF; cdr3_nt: TGTGCCAGCAGCCCGGGACTAGCGGGAGTTCATGAGCAGTTCTTC
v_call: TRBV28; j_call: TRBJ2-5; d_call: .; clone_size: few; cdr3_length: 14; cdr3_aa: CASREPVGQETQYF; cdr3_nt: TGTGCCAGCCGGGAGCCTGTAGGGCAAGAGACCCAGTACTTC
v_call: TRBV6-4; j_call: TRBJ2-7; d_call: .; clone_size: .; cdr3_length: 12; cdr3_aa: CASSDSVHRQYF; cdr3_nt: TGTGCCAGCAGTGACTCGGTACACAGGCAGTACTTC
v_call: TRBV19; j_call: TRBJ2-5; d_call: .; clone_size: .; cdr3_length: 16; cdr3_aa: CASSMIEGGHQETQYF; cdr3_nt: TGTGCCAGTAGTATGATCGAGGGTGGCCACCAAGAGACCCAGTACTTC
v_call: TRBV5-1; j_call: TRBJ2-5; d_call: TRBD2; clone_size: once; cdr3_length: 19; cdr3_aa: CASSRGGREGRGVWETQYF; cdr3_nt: TGCGCCAGCAGCCGCGGGGGACGGGAGGGCCGAGGGGTCTGGGAGACCCAGTACTTC
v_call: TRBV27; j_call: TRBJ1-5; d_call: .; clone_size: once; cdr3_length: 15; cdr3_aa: CASRPGQFSNQPQHF; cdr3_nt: TGTGCCAGCAGACCCGGACAGTTTAGCAATCAGCCCCAGCATTTT